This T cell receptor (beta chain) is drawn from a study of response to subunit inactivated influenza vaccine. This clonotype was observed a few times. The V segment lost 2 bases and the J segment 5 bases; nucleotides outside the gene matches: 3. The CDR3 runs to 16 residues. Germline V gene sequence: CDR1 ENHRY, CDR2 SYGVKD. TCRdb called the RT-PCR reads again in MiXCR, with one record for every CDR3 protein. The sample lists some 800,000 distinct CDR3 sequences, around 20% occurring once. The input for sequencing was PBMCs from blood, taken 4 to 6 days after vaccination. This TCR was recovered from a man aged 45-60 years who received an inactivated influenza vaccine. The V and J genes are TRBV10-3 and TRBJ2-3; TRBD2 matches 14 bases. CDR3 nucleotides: TGTGCCATCAGTGAGGGACTAGCGGGAGGAATAGATACGCAGTATTTT. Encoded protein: CAISEGLAGGIDTQYF.